The T cell receptor (beta chain) described here comes from a study of siplizumab effects on memory and regulatory T cells. Study-wide findings and caveats: Alloreactive sequences tracing back to unstimulated CD4+ memory cells were significantly reduced by siplizumab.

In the case of this clone: Its antigen remains unidentified.

Per the germline V gene, CDR1 is KGHSH and CDR2 is LQKENI. Germline trimming cut 5 bases from V and 4 bases from J; bases unmatched to any gene: 9. This CDR3 is built from 15 residues. Assays captured roughly 110,000 TCR templates per sample. Only in-frame clones appear in the TCRdb table, and some are missing; sequencing was by immunoSEQ multiplex PCR. The sample records approximately 94,000 clones, roughly 93% being singletons. The sequence came from a human donor in good health. The V call is TRBV18, the J call TRBJ2-7; 9 positions match TRBD1. The specimen sequenced was CD8+ T cells sorted from blood. The CDR3 DNA reads TGTGCCAGCTCAACAAGGACAGGGGAACCGTACGAGCAGTACTTC. Amino acid sequence: CASSTRTGEPYEQYF. The full variable domain, in which reference TRBV18 and TRBJ2-7 provide the parts outside the CDR3, is NAGVMQNPRHLVRRRGQEARLRCSPMKGHSHVYWYRQLPEEGLKFMVYLQKENIIDESGMPKERFSAEFPKEGPSILRIQQVVRGDSAAYFCASSTRTGEPYEQYFGPGTRLTVT.